Listed here is a single T cell receptor beta chain. The antigen is unknown. The data were taken from a study of T cell responses to AZD1222 COVID-19 vaccine. Points from the study as a whole: Recipients of two AZD1222 doses showed rising Spike-specific TCR breadth and depth.

TCRdb's table, derived via immunoSEQ multiplex PCR, lists solely in-frame clones and lacks some. Of some 180,000 clones listed, 90% are singletons. Sequences were derived from peripheral blood, sampled on day 0 of AZD1222 vaccination. The TCR sequence derives from an adult in good health.

The CDR3 here is CASSLDVGQGNSPLHF. In DNA, the CDR3 is TGTGCCAGCAGCTTAGACGTGGGGCAGGGCAATTCACCCCTCCACTTT. This chain joins TRBV7-9 and TRBJ1-6, with D perhaps TRBD1 (5 bases). V lost 1 base, J lost 7 bases, and 14 bases lay in between. Germline assignment: CDR1 SEHNR and CDR2 FQNEAQ (reference sequence). The CDR3 is 16 residues long. Variable domain in full (rest from reference TRBV7-9 and TRBJ1-6): DTGVSQNPRHKITKRGQNVTFRCDPISEHNRLYWYRQTLGQGPEFLTYFQNEAQLEKSRLLSDRFSAERPKGSFSTLEIQRTEQGDSAMYLCASSLDVGQGNSPLHFGNGTRLTVT.